Here is one TCR beta chain with its context. Its antigen is not known. Expressed TCRB transcripts were sequenced because the isolated RNA had all been reverse transcribed beforehand. Measured with immunoSEQ multiplex PCR; TCRdb has only the in-frame clones, and not every one. The sample gives about 700,000 clones, around an eighth of which show up once; less than 0.025% is in the top ten. CD4+ naive, central memory, regulatory and stem cell-like memory cells were sorted via CD45RO/CCR7/CD25/CD127/CD95/CD27. The data originate from a study of beta chain features in type 1 diabetes. Study-wide points: Fewer junction insertions and more nucleotide deletions appeared in type 1 diabetes patients. Among all four CD4+ subsets, Type 1 diabetes patients had TCRB CDR3s that were moderately but significantly shorter. Relative to healthy donors, patients appeared to have naive, central memory and Treg TCRB repertoires that were more similar.

Germline CDR1 and CDR2: SNHLY and FYNNEI. The CDR3 totals 14 residues. Trimming took off 4 bases at V and 3 bases at J, with 13 bases between the two ends. Sequencing was carried out using naive CD4+ T cells from blood. The chain uses TRBV2 and TRBJ2-7; D possibly matches TRBD1 or TRBD2 (5 bases each). This clonotype originated in a man younger than 30 with type 1 diabetes. The CDR3 nucleotides are TGTGCCAGCAGTGCGGGACCCGGAGGCTACGAGCAGTACTTC. Amino acid sequence: CASSAGPGGYEQYF.